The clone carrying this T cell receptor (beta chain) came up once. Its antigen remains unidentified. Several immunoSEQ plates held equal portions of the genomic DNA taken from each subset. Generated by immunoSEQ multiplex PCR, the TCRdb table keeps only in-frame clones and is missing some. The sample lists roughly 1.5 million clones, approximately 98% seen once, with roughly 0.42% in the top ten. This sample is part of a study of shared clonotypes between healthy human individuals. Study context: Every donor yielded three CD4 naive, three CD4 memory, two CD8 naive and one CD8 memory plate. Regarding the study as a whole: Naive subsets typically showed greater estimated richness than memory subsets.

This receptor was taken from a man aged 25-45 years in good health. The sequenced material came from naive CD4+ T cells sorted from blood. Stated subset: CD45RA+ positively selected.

The CDR3 region is CASSFSLGGLYEQYF. The CDR3 DNA reads TGTGCCAGCAGCTTCAGCCTAGGGGGCCTGTACGAGCAGTACTTC. The chain has TRBV5-4 and TRBJ2-7; 7 bases match TRBD1. CDR1 is SGHNT and CDR2 is YYREEE in the germline V gene (reference sequence). This CDR3 is built from 15 residues. Losses at the gene ends were 2 bases for V and 4 bases for J; bases not matched to a gene: 9.